This T cell receptor beta chain emerged from a study of blood T cell repertoires in COVID-19. About the research overall: The samples span acute and convalescent COVID-19 from the United States, Italy and Spain. Sources were T cells, B-cell-depleted T cells, or PBMCs; the material itself was cDNA or gDNA.

Germline loops: CDR1 SGHVS, CDR2 FQNEAQ. The CDR3 length is 18 residues. The V segment lost 4 bases and the J segment 4 bases; nucleotides outside the gene matches: 16. Sequencing used immunoSEQ multiplex PCR; TCRdb keeps in-frame clones, though not all of them. The profile shows 200,000 or so clones, approximately 91% of them singletons. The sequence was collected from a man aged 55 to 70 who had recovered from COVID-19. V gene TRBV7-8 combines with J gene TRBJ2-5; 9 nucleotides match TRBD2. Source material: peripheral blood. The CDR3 nucleotides are TGTGCCAGCAGCTCCATATACAGGATCGGGACTAGCAGAGAGACCCAGTACTTC. Translation gives CASSSIYRIGTSRETQYF.